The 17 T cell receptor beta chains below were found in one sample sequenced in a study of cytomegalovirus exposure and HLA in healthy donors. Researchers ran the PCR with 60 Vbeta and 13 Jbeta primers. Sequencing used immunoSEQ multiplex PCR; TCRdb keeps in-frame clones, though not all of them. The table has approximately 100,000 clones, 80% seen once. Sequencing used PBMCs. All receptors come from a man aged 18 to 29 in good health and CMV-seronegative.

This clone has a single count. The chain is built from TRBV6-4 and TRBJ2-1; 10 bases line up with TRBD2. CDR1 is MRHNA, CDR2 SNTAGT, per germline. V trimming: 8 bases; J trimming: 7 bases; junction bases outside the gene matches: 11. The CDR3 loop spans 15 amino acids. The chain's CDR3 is CASATGTSAWNEQFF. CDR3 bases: TGTGCCAGCGCGACCGGGACTAGCGCATGGAATGAGCAGTTCTTC.

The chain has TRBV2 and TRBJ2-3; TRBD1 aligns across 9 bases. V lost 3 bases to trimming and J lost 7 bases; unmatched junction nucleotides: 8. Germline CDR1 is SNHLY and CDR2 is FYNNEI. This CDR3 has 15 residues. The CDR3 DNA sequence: TGTGCCAGCAGTGATCAGGACAGGGGCTTGAATACGCAGTATTTT. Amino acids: CASSDQDRGLNTQYF.

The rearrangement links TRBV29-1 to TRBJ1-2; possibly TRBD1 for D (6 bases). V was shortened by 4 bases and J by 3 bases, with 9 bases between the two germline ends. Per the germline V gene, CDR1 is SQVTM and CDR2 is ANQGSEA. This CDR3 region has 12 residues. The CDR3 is CSVVRGDYGYTF. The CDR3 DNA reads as TGCAGCGTTGTCAGGGGCGACTATGGCTACACCTTC. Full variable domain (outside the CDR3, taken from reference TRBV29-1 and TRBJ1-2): SAVISQKPSRDICQRGTSLTIQCQVDSQVTMMFWYRQQPGQSLTLIATANQGSEATYESGFVIDKFPISRPNLTFSTLTVSNMSPEDSSIYLCSVVRGDYGYTFGSGTRLTVV.

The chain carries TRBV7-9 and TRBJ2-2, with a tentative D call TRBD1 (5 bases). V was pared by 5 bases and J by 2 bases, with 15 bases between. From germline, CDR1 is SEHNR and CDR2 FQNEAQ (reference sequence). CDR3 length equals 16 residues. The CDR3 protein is CASSPYKGVNTGELFF. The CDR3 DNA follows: TGTGCCAGCAGCCCCTATAAAGGGGTCAACACCGGGGAGCTGTTTTTT.

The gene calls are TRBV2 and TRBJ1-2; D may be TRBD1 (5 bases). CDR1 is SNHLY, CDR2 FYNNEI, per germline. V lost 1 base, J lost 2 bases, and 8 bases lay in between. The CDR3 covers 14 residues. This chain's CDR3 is CASSEVQGNYGYTF. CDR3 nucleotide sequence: TGTGCCAGCAGTGAAGTTCAGGGAAACTATGGCTACACCTTC.

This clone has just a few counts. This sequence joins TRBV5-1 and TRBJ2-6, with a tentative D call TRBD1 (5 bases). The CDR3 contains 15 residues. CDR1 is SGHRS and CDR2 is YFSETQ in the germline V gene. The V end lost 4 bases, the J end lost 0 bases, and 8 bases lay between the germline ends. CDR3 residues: CASSPTVSGANVLTF. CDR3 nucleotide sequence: TGCGCCAGCAGCCCGACAGTCTCTGGGGCCAACGTCCTGACTTTC.

Here the CDR3 DNA reads TGTGCCAGCAGGCAAACTATTGGCACTGAAGCTTTCTTT. Residues: CASRQTIGTEAFF. This chain connects TRBV7-6 to TRBJ1-1; D is ambiguous. CDR3 length equals 13 residues. In germline, CDR1 is SGHVS, CDR2 FNYEAQ. V was clipped by 6 bases and J by 4 bases, with 12 bases between them.

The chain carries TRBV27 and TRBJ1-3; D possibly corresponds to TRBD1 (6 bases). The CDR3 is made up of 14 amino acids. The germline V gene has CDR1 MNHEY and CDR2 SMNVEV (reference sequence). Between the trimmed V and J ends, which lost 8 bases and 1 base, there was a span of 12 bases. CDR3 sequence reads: CASGSTGSGNTIYF. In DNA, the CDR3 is TGTGCCAGCGGTAGTACAGGGTCTGGAAACACCATATATTTT.

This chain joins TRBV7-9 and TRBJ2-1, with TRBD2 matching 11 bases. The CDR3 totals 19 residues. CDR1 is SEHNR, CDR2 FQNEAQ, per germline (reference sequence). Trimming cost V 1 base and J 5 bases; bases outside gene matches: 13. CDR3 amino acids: CASSLEGVSGGDLHNEQFF. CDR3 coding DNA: TGTGCCAGCAGCTTAGAAGGAGTTAGCGGGGGGGACCTGCACAATGAGCAGTTCTTC.

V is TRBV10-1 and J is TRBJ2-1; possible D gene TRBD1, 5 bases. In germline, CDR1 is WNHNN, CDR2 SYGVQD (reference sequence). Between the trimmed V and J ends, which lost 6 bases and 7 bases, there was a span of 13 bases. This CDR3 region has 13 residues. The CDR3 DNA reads TGCGCCAGCAGCACTGGACAAGGGAATGAGCAGTTCTTC. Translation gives CASSTGQGNEQFF.

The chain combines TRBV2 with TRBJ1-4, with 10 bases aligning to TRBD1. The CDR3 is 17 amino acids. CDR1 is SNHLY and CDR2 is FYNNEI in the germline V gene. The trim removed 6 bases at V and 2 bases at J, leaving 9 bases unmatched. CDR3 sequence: CASSAGTGVSTNEKLFF. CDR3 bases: TGTGCCAGCAGCGCCGGGACAGGGGTTTCTACTAATGAAAAACTGTTTTTT.

CDR3 sequence reads: CASSIEGPYTDTQYF. The DNA of the CDR3 is TGTGCCAGTAGTATAGAGGGCCCCTACACAGATACGCAGTATTTT. This chain joins TRBV19 and TRBJ2-3, with no clear D. V was clipped by 0 bases and J by 2 bases, with 9 bases between them. CDR3 size: 15 residues. Germline CDR1 reads LNHDA; CDR2 reads SQIVND (reference sequence). Complete variable domain (other parts from reference TRBV19 and TRBJ2-3): DGGITQSPKYLFRKEGQNVTLSCEQNLNHDAMYWYRQDPGQGLRLIYYSQIVNDFQKGDIAEGYSVSREKKESFPLTVTSAQKNPTAFYLCASSIEGPYTDTQYFGPGTRLTVL.

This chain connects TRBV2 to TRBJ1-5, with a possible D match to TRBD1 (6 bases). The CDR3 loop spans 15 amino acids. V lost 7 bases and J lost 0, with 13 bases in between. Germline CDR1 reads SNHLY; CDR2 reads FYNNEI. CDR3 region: CASTLSGVSNQPQHF. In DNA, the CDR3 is TGTGCCAGCACTCTTTCAGGGGTTAGCAATCAGCCCCAGCATTTT.

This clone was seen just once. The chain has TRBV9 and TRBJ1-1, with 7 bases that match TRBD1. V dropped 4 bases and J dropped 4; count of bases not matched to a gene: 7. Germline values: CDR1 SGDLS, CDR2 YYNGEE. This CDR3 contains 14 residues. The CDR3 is CASSLLTGPTEAFF. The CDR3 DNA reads TGTGCCAGCAGCCTTTTGACAGGGCCCACTGAAGCTTTCTTT.

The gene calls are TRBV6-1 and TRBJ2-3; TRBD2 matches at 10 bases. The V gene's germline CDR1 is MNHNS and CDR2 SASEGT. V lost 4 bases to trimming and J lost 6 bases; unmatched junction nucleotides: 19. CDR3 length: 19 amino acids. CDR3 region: CASSGPRASGGLPGDTQYF. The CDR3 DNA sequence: TGTGCCAGCAGTGGCCCCCGGGCTAGCGGGGGTCTTCCCGGGGATACGCAGTATTTT.

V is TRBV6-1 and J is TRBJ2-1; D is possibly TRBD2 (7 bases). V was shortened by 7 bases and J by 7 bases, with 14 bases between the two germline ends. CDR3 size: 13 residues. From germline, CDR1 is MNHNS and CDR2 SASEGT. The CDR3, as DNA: TGTGCCAGCAATGGCGGGGGCCAGAATGAGCAGTTCTTC. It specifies CASNGGGQNEQFF.

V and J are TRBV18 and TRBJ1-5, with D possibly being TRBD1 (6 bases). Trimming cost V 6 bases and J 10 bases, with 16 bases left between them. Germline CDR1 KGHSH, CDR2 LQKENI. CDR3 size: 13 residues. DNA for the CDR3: TGTGCCAGCTCCCAGGGGAGGGATCGACCCCAGCATTTT. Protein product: CASSQGRDRPQHF.